This is a list of T cell receptor beta chains from one sample in a study of molecular identifiers for immune sequencing clone quantification. One entry per CDR3 protein results from TCRdb running MiXCR on the PCR reads. The repertoire includes 600,000 to 650,000 distinct CDR3 sequences, 20% of them detected once, and 0.85% sits in the top ten. The specimen was naive CD8+ T cells from blood, with Jurkat cell RNA spiked in. Source of these receptors: a human donor in good health. Some libraries in this study had Jurkat cell RNA spiked in. The CDR3 runs from the conserved cysteine through the conserved F or W.

v_call: TRBV24-1
j_call: TRBJ2-1
cdr3_aa: CATSDSLADEQFF

v_call: TRBV19
j_call: TRBJ1-2
cdr3_aa: CASSLYEGGGYGYTF

v_call: TRBV6-2/TRBV6-3
j_call: TRBJ2-2
cdr3_aa: CASGSAGELFF

v_call: TRBV4-2
j_call: TRBJ2-2
cdr3_aa: CASSQGISGELFF

v_call: TRBV6-5
j_call: TRBJ1-1
cdr3_aa: CASSLMQGSIENTEAFF

v_call: TRBV2
j_call: TRBJ1-3
cdr3_aa: CASNPGQGYFEGSGNTIYF

v_call: TRBV4-3
j_call: TRBJ2-7
cdr3_aa: CASSSDISGGAYEQYF

v_call: TRBV5-1
j_call: TRBJ1-1
cdr3_aa: CASSPREINLNTEAFF

v_call: TRBV7-8
j_call: TRBJ1-1
cdr3_aa: CASSLGNPEAFF

v_call: TRBV28
j_call: TRBJ2-1
cdr3_aa: CASVGADRASQQFF

v_call: TRBV20-1
j_call: TRBJ2-3
cdr3_aa: CSARRAANRGMDTQYF

v_call: TRBV6-2/TRBV6-3
j_call: TRBJ1-1
cdr3_aa: CASSYQVTEAFF

v_call: TRBV28
j_call: TRBJ2-7
cdr3_aa: CASSPPSGTFQYF

v_call: TRBV19
j_call: TRBJ2-3
cdr3_aa: CASTSDRDGADTQYF

v_call: TRBV9
j_call: TRBJ2-7
cdr3_aa: CASSVMAGEAYEQYF

v_call: TRBV6-2/TRBV6-3
j_call: TRBJ2-6
cdr3_aa: CASRTTGGLSSGANVLTF

v_call: TRBV30
j_call: TRBJ1-6
cdr3_aa: CAWSVLGSPLHF